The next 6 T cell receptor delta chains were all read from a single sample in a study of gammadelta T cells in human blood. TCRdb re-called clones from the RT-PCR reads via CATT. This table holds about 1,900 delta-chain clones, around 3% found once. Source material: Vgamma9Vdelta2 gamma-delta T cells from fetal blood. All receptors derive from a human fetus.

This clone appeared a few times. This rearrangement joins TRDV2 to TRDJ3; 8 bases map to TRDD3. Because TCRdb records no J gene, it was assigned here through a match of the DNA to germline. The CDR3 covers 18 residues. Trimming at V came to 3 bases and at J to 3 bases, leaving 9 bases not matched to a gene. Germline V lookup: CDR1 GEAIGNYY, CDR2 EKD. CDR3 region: CACDFAGGIDWDTRQMFF. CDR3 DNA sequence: TGTGCCTGTGACTTCGCTGGGGGAATTGACTGGGACACCCGACAGATGTTTTTC.

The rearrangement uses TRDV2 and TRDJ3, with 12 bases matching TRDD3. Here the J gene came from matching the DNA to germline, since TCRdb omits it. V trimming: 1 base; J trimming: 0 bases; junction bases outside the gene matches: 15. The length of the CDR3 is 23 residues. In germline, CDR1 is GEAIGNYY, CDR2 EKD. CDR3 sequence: CACDTVSSTGGYQSSWDTRQMFF. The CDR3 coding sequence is TGTGCCTGTGACACAGTTTCATCTACTGGGGGATACCAAAGCTCCTGGGACACCCGACAGATGTTTTTC.

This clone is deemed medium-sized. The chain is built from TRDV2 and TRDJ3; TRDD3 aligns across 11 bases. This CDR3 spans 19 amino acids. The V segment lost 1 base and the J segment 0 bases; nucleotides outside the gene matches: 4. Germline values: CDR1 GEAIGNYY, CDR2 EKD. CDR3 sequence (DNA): TGTGCCTGTGACACTGTTACTGGGGGATACTCCTGGGACACCCGACAGATGTTTTTC. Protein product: CACDTVTGGYSWDTRQMFF.

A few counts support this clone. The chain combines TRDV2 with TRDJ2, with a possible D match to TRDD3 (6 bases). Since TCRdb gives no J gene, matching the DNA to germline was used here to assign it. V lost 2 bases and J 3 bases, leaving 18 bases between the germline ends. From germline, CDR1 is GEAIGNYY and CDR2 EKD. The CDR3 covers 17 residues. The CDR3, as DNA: TGTGCCTGTGACAACATCGGGGCGGGGGGAGTGACAGCACAACTCTTCTTT. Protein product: CACDNIGAGGVTAQLFF.

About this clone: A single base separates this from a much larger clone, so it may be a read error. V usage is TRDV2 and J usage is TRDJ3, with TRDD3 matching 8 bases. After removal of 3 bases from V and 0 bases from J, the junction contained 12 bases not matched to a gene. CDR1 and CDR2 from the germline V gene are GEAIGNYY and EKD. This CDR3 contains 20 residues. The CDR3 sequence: CACDAVLGATSSWDTRQMFF. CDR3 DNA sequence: TGTGCCTGTGACGCCGTACTGGGGGCTACAAGCTCCTGGGACACCCGACAGATGTTTTTC.

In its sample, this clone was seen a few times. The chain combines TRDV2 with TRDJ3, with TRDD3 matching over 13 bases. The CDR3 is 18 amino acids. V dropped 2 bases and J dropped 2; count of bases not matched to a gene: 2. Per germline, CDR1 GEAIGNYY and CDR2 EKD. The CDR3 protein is CACDITGGYAWDTRQMFF. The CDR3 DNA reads TGTGCCTGTGACATAACTGGGGGATACGCCTGGGACACCCGACAGATGTTTTTC.